These 18 T cell receptor beta chains share one sample of origin, sequenced in a study of sequential checkpoint blockade in melanoma. Indicated treatment: randomized to nivolumab then ipilimumab (arm A) or the reverse (arm B). TCRdb's copy holds only in-frame clones and misses some; the assay was immunoSEQ multiplex PCR. This table holds more than 25,000 clones, approximately 80% found once. The sequencing here drew on CD8+ T cells sorted from blood (inferred from file names), taken from a patient given nivolumab and ipilimumab in sequence. The receptors here all came from a human donor with melanoma.

The chain combines TRBV7-9 with TRBJ1-2; D is perhaps TRBD1 (5 bases). Germline assignment: CDR1 SEHNR and CDR2 FQNEAQ (reference sequence). V lost 4 bases to trimming and J lost 5 bases, with 17 bases between them. The CDR3 length is 15 residues. The chain's CDR3 is CASSSPRGAWYGYTF. As DNA, the CDR3 is TGTGCCAGCAGCTCACCCCGTGGGGCCTGGTATGGCTACACCTTC.

The rearrangement links TRBV4-2 to TRBJ2-1, with TRBD2 matching over 8 bases. The CDR3 length is 17 residues. The germline V gene has CDR1 LGHNA and CDR2 YNFKEQ. V dropped 1 base and J dropped 2; count of bases not matched to a gene: 7. CDR3 region: CASSQVYGGAPYNEQFF. The CDR3 DNA follows: TGTGCCAGCAGCCAAGTATACGGGGGGGCCCCCTACAATGAGCAGTTCTTC.

The chain has TRBV5-1 and TRBJ2-5, with 10 bases identical to TRBD1. The J call is uncertain, as TRBJ2-7 better fits the DNA end. The CDR3 length is 14 residues. Germline CDR1 and CDR2: SGHRS and YFSETQ. The CDR3 coding sequence is TGCGCCAGCGGCGTGACAGGGGGCTTCGACGAGCAGTACTTC. Protein product: CASGVTGGFDEQYF.

This clone was observed at least ten times. The chain recombines TRBV28 with TRBJ2-1; 8 nucleotides align to TRBD2. In germline, CDR1 is MDHEN, CDR2 SYDVKM. This CDR3 region has 14 residues. The ends lost 5 bases at V and 2 bases at J; junction bases unmatched: 2. The CDR3 nucleotides read TGTGCCAGCAGTGCGGGACTAGCCTACAATGAGCAGTTCTTC. Translated, it gives CASSAGLAYNEQFF.

Within the sample, this clone is medium-sized. The chain couples TRBV28 to TRBJ2-7; D may be TRBD1 (6 bases). The CDR3 totals 13 residues. Germline V lookup: CDR1 MDHEN, CDR2 SYDVKM. V gave up 5 bases and J gave up 4 bases, with 12 bases separating them. The CDR3 spells CASSPSQGYEQYF. In nucleotides, the CDR3 is TGTGCCAGCAGTCCGTCACAGGGTTACGAGCAGTACTTC.

Here the CDR3 reads CASSLTSGGADEQYF. The CDR3 bases are TGTGCCAGCAGCCTGACTAGCGGGGGGGCCGACGAGCAGTACTTC. This chain joins TRBV7-2 and TRBJ2-7, with 14 bases matching TRBD2. Trimming removed 5 bases from V and 5 bases from J; junction bases left unmatched: 5. The CDR3 covers 15 residues. Germline loops: CDR1 SGHTA, CDR2 FQGNSA.

In DNA, the CDR3 is TGTGCCAGCTCATACACAGGGAACACAGATACGCAGTATTTT. Its translation: CASSYTGNTDTQYF. The chain has TRBV18 and TRBJ2-3; TRBD1 is a possible D gene (6 bases). Germline lookup yields CDR1 KGHSH and CDR2 LQKENI. The V end lost 5 bases, the J end lost 2 bases, and 11 bases lay between the germline ends. The CDR3 totals 14 residues.

Only a few counts were recorded for this clone. This chain links TRBV7-6 with TRBJ2-1, with D possibly TRBD2 on 5 matching bases. Trimming pared 0 bases from V and 0 bases from J, leaving 9 bases between. CDR3 length equals 16 residues. Germline V gene lookup returns CDR1 SGHVS and CDR2 FNYEAQ. CDR3 sequence (DNA): TGTGCCAGCAGCTTAGCATCGGGAAGCTCCTACAATGAGCAGTTCTTC. Its protein is CASSLASGSSYNEQFF.

This clone has a single count. The gene calls are TRBV12-5 and TRBJ2-3; a possible D gene is TRBD1 (6 bases). The germline gives CDR1 LGHNT, CDR2 FRNRAP. CDR3 size: 14 residues. V lost 6 bases and J 6 bases, leaving 16 bases between the germline ends. The CDR3 protein is CASGLQGVRDTQYF. In DNA form, the CDR3 reads TGTGCTAGTGGACTACAGGGAGTAAGGGATACGCAGTATTTT.

This clone was seen more than once but under ten times. J is TRBJ2-7 and V is TRBV11-2; TRBD1 aligns across 8 bases. The CDR3 sequence is 15 residues long. Trimming cost V 2 bases and J 0 bases; bases outside gene matches: 3. CDR1 is SGHAT, CDR2 FQNNGV, per germline. The CDR3 loop reads CASSLRQGASYEQYF. CDR3 DNA: TGTGCCAGCAGCTTAAGGCAGGGGGCCTCCTACGAGCAGTACTTC.

This clone was counted between two and nine times. This rearrangement joins TRBV19 to TRBJ1-1; D ambiguous. Deletions cut 4 bases from V and 4 bases from J, with 10 bases between. The germline V gene encodes CDR1 LNHDA and CDR2 SQIVND (reference sequence). The CDR3 runs 13 residues. CDR3 coding DNA: TGTGCCAGTAGTACGGGAGGGAGCACTGAAGCTTTCTTT. It encodes CASSTGGSTEAFF.

By share, this clone counts as medium-sized (0.01 to 0.1%). The chain joins TRBV30 to TRBJ1-6; D is ambiguous. This CDR3 spans 18 amino acids. Trimming left V 7 bases short and J 0 bases short, with 22 bases between. The germline V gene encodes CDR1 GTSNPN and CDR2 SVGIG (reference sequence). CDR3 loop: CASSSPQVNSSYNSPLHF. The DNA for the CDR3 is TGTGCCTCAAGCAGCCCCCAGGTCAATAGCTCCTATAATTCACCCCTCCACTTT.

J is TRBJ1-5 and V is TRBV28; possibly TRBD1 for D (5 bases). V was cut by 2 bases and J by 7 bases, with 12 bases left in between. Germline CDR1 is MDHEN and CDR2 is SYDVKM. The CDR3 runs 14 residues. CDR3 sequence (DNA): TGTGCCAGCAGTTTAAGTGGCTGGGGCCAGCCCCAGCATTTT. It codes for CASSLSGWGQPQHF.

Only one count was recorded for this clone. V gene TRBV4-1 combines with J gene TRBJ1-5; no firm D call. This CDR3 is built from 16 residues. V shed 0 bases and J shed 0 bases, with 9 bases lying between them. Germline V gives CDR1 MGHRA, CDR2 YSYEKL. CDR3 nucleotide sequence: TGCGCCAGCAGCCAAGAGCCGCAGCGTAGCAATCAGCCCCAGCATTTT. It is translated as CASSQEPQRSNQPQHF.

This clone appeared a few times. The chain links TRBV2 to TRBJ2-1, with 16 bases matching TRBD2. Per the germline V gene, CDR1 is SNHLY and CDR2 is FYNNEI. The CDR3 has 19 residues. The V segment lost 6 bases and the J segment 3 bases; nucleotides outside the gene matches: 11. CDR3 region: CASRDTGTSGGAGYNEQFF. The DNA for the CDR3 is TGTGCCAGCAGGGATACAGGGACTAGCGGGGGGGCCGGCTACAATGAGCAGTTCTTC.

The chain couples TRBV7-6 to TRBJ2-5, with 8 bases fitting TRBD2. V trimming: 0 bases; J trimming: 8 bases; junction bases outside the gene matches: 5. CDR1 SGHVS and CDR2 FNYEAQ come from the germline V gene. The CDR3 has 14 residues. The CDR3 DNA reads TGTGCCAGCAGCTTAGCAGCGACTAGCGTAACCCAGTACTTC. This encodes CASSLAATSVTQYF.

The chain joins TRBV7-9 to TRBJ2-1; TRBD2 matches 7 bases. Germline V CDR1 and CDR2: SEHNR, FQNEAQ (reference sequence). Trimming removed 5 bases from V and 4 bases from J; junction bases left unmatched: 2. The CDR3 length is 13 residues. CDR3 in amino acids: CASSPGGYNEQFF. The CDR3 DNA follows: TGTGCCAGCAGCCCCGGGGGGTACAATGAGCAGTTCTTC.

This rearrangement joins TRBV9 to TRBJ1-3; D is possibly TRBD1 (5 bases). Germline CDR1 and CDR2: SGDLS and YYNGEE. The ends were cut back, 3 bases at V and 3 bases at J, with 16 bases in the middle. The CDR3 is 16 residues long. CDR3 in amino acids: CASSDSWTHLGNTIYF. The DNA of the CDR3 is TGTGCCAGCAGCGATTCCTGGACACACCTTGGAAACACCATATATTTT.